Listed here are 4 T cell receptor beta chains from one sample, sequenced in a study of T cell responses to AZD1222 COVID-19 vaccine. Here immunoSEQ multiplex PCR was the method, and the copy in TCRdb shows in-frame clones only, minus some. Here the sample spans about 180,000 clones, around 88% being singletons. The starting material was peripheral blood, obtained 28 days after the second AZD1222 dose. Every receptor here comes from an adult who received the AZD1222 COVID-19 vaccine.

The V and J genes are TRBV29-1 and TRBJ2-2; maybe TRBD1 (5 bases). This CDR3 region has 14 residues. V lost 5 bases to trimming and J lost 2 bases, with 12 bases between them. Germline CDR1 SQVTM, CDR2 ANQGSEA. The CDR3 loop reads CSVRAGINTGELFF. The CDR3, as DNA: TGCAGCGTTCGGGCAGGGATAAACACCGGGGAGCTGTTTTTT.

This clone was observed once. The chain uses TRBV5-6 and TRBJ1-5, with D unclear. Germline V lookup: CDR1 SGHDT, CDR2 YYEEEE. V shed 0 bases and J shed 11 bases, with 12 bases lying between them. The CDR3 consists of 13 residues. The CDR3 region has the DNA TGTGCCAGCAGCTTGGTGGGTTCTAGCGCCCAGCATTTT. Translating gives CASSLVGSSAQHF.

The CDR3 DNA is TGTGCCAGCAGCTTATGGGTACTCACCCGTCGGACAATCTACGAGCAGTACTTC. Protein product: CASSLWVLTRRTIYEQYF. This sequence joins TRBV7-9 and TRBJ2-7; weak D call: TRBD1 (5 bases). The germline V gene encodes CDR1 SEHNR and CDR2 FQNEAQ (reference sequence). V lost 2 bases to trimming and J lost 3 bases, with 23 bases between them. There are 18 residues in the CDR3. Variable domain in full (rest from reference TRBV7-9 and TRBJ2-7): DTGVSQNPRHKITKRGQNVTFRCDPISEHNRLYWYRQTLGQGPEFLTYFQNEAQLEKSRLLSDRFSAERPKGSFSTLEIQRTEQGDSAMYLCASSLWVLTRRTIYEQYFGPGTRLTVT.

This clone has a handful of counts. The chain is built from TRBV6-5 and TRBJ2-7; the D gene is possibly TRBD1 (5 bases). Germline CDR1 and CDR2: MNHEY and SVGAGI. The CDR3 is 15 residues long. V dropped 5 bases and J dropped 4 bases, with 18 bases sitting between them. The CDR3 loop is CASSPEGSGSYEQYF. For the CDR3, the DNA is TGTGCCAGCAGTCCTGAAGGGTCAGGGTCGTACGAGCAGTACTTC.